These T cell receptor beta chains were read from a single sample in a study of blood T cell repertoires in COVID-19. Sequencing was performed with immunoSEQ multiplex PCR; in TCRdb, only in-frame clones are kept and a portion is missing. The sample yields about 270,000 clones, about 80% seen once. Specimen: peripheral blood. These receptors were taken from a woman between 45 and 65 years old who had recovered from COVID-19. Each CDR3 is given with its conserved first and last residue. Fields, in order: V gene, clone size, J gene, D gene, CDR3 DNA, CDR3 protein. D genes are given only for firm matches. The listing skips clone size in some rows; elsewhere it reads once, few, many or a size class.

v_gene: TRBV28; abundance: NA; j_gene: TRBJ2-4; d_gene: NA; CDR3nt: TGTGCCAGCAGTCCCGCGGTAGGCGTCAAAAACATTCAGTACTTC; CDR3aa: CASSPAVGVKNIQYF
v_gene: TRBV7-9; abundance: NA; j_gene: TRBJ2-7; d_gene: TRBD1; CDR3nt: TGTGCCAGCAGCCCCTCCGGGACAGGGGGCGGGGAGCAGTACTTC; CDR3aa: CASSPSGTGGGEQYF
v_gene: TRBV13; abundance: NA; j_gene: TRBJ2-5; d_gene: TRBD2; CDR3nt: TGTGCCAGCAGCCCACCCCGGGGGGGGCGATCTGGGACCCAGTACTTC; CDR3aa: CASSPPRGGRSGTQYF
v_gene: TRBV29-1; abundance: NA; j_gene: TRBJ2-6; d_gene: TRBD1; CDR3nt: TGCAGCGTTGACGGGACAGGGGGCTCTGGGGCCAACGTCCTGACTTTC; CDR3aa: CSVDGTGGSGANVLTF
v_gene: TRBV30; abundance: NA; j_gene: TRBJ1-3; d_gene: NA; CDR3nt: TGTGCCTGGAGTGTAACGAGAGCCTCTGGAAACACCATATATTTT; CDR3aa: CAWSVTRASGNTIYF
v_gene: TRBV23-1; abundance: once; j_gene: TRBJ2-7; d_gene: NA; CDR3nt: TGCGCCAGCAGTCCTTTGTGGCAGGGGCCGACCTACGAGCAGTACTTC; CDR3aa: CASSPLWQGPTYEQYF
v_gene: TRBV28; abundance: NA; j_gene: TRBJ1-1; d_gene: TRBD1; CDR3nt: TGTGCCAGCAGTTTTACAGGGGGCTACACTGAAGCTTTCTTT; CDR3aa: CASSFTGGYTEAFF
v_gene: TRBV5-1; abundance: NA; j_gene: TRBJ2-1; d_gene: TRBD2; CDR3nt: TGCGCCAGCAGCTCAGCTAGCGGGGGCCTCCGGGACAATGAGCAGTTCTTC; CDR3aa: CASSSASGGLRDNEQFF
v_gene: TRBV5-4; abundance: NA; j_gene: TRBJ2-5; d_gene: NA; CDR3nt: TGTGCCAGCAGCCGAGGGAAAAACGGGGAGACCCAGTACTTC; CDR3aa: CASSRGKNGETQYF
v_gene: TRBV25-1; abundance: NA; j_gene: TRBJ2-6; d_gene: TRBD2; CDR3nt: TGTGCCAGCAGTGAGGCGGGGGGTGGGGCCAACGTCCTGACTTTC; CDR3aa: CASSEAGGGANVLTF